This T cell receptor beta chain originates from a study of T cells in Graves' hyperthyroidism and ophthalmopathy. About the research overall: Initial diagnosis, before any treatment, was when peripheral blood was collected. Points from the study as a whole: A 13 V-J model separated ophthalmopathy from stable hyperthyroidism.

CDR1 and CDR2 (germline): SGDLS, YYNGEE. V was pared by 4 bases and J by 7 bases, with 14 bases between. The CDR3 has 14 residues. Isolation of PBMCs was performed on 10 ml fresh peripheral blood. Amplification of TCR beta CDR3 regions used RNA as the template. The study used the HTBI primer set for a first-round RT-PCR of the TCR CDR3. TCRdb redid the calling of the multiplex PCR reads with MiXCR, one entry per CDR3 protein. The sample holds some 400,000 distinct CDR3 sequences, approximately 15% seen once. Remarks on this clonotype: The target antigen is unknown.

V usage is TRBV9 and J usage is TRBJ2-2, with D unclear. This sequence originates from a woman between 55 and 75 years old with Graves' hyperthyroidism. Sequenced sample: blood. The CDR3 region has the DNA TGTGCCAGCAGCCTCGGAACGTGGGACGGGGAGCTGTTTTTT. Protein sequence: CASSLGTWDGELFF.